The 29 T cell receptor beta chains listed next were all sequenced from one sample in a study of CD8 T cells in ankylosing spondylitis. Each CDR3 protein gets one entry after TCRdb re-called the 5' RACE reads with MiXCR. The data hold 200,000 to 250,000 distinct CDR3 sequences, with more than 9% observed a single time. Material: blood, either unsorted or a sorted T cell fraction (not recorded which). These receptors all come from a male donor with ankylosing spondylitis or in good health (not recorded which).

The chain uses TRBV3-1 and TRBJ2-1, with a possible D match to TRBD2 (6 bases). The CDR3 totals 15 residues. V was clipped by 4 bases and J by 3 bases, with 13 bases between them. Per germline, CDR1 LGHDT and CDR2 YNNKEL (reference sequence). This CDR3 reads CASSLRDLGYNEQFF. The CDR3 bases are TGTGCCAGCAGCCTCCGGGACTTGGGCTACAATGAGCAGTTCTTC.

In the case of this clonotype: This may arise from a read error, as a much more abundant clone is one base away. The CDR3 loop is CSASLRFNEKLLF. The CDR3 DNA reads as TGCAGTGCTAGTCTCAGATTTAATGAAAAACTGCTTTTT. This rearrangement joins TRBV20-1 to TRBJ1-4; D is uncertain. Germline CDR1 DFQATT, CDR2 SNEGSKA (reference sequence). This CDR3 spans 13 amino acids.

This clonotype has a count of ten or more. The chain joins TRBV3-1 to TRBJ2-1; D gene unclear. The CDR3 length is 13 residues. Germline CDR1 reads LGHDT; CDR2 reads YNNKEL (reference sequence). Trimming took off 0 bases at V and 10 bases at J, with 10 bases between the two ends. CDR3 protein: CASSQDRPQEQFF. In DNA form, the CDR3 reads TGTGCCAGCAGCCAAGATCGTCCGCAGGAGCAGTTCTTC.

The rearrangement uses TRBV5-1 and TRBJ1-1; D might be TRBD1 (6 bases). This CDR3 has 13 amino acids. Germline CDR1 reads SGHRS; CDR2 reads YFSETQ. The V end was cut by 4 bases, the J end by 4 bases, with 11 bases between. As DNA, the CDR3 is TGCGCCAGCAGCCATCTAGGGGGCACTGAAGCTTTCTTT. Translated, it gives CASSHLGGTEAFF.

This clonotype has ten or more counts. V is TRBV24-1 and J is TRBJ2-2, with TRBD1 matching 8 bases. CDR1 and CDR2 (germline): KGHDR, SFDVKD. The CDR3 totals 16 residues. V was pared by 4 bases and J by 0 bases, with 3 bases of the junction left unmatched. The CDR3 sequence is CATSDWTGSNTGELFF. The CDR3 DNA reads TGTGCCACCAGTGACTGGACAGGGTCGAACACCGGGGAGCTGTTTTTT.

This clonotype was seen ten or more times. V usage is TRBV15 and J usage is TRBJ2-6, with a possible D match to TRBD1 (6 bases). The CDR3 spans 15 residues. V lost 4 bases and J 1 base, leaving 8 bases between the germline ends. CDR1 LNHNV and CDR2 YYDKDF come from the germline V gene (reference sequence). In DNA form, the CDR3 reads TGTGCCACCAGCATCGACAGGTCTGGGGCCAACGTCCTGACTTTC. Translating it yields CATSIDRSGANVLTF.

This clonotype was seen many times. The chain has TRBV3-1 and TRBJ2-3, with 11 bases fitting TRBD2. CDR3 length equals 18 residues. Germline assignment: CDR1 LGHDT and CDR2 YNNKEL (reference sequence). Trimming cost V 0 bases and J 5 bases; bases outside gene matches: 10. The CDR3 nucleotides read TGTGCCAGCAGCCAAGATGTCGGTAGCGGGGGGGCCGGAGATACGCAGTATTTT. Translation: CASSQDVGSGGAGDTQYF.

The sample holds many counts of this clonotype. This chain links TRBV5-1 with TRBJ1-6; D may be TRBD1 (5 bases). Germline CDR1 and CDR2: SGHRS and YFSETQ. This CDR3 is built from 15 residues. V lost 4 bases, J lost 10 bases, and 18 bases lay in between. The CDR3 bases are TGCGCCAGCAGCGCAACGACAGATTTTAAATCACCCCTCCACTTT. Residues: CASSATTDFKSPLHF.

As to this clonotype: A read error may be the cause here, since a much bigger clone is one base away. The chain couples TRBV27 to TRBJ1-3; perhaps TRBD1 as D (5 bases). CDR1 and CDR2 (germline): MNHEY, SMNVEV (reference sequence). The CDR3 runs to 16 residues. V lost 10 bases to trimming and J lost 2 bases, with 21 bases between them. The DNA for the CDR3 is TGTGCCATCAGCGAGGAGGGGAATCGCCCTGGAAACACCATATATTTT. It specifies CAISEEGNRPGNTIYF.

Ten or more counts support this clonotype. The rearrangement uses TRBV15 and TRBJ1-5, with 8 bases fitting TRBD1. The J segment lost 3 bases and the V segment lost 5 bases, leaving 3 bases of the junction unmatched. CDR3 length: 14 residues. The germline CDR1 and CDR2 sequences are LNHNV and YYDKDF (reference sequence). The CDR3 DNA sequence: TGTGCCACCAGCGCAGGGGGCCCCAATCAGCCCCAGCATTTT. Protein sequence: CATSAGGPNQPQHF.

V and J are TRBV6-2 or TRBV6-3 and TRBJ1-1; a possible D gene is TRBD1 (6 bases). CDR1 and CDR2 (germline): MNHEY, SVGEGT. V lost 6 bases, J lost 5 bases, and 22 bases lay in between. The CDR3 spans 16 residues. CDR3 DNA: TGTGCCAGCAGCCTCATACAGGACAGAAGGGTGACTGAAGCTTTCTTT. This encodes CASSLIQDRRVTEAFF.

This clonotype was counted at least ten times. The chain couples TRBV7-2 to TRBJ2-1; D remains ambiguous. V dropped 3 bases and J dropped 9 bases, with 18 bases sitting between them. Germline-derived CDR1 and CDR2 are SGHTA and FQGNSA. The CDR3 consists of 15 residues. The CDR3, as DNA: TGTGCCAGCAGCTTTCAGGCGGCAGTTAGTCCTGAGCAGTTCTTC. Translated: CASSFQAAVSPEQFF.

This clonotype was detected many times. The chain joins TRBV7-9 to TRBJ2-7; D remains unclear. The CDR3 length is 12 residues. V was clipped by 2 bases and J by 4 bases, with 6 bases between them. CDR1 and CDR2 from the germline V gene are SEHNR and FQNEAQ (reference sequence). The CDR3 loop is CASSLSGYEQYF. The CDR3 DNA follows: TGTGCCAGCAGCTTATCCGGTTACGAGCAGTACTTC.

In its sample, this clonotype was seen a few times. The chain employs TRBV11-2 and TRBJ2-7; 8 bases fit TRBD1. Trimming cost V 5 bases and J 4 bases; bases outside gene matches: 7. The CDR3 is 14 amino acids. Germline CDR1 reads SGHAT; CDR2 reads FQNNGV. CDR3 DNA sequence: TGTGCCAGCAGCCTGAACAGGGGGAGGTACGAGCAGTACTTC. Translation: CASSLNRGRYEQYF.

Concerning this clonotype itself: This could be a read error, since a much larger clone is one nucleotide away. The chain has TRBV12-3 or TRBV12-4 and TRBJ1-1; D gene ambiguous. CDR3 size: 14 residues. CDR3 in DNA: TGTGCCAGCAGTTTTTCCGCTTTCGGTACTGCAGCTTTCTTT. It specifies CASSFSAFGTAAFF.

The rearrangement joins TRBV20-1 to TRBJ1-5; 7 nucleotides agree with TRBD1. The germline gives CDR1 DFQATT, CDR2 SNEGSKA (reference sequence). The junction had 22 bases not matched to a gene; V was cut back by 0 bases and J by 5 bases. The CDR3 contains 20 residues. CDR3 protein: CSARDPLWQGGMGLDQPQHF. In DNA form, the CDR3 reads TGCAGTGCTAGAGACCCCCTCTGGCAGGGGGGTATGGGGCTGGATCAGCCCCAGCATTTT.

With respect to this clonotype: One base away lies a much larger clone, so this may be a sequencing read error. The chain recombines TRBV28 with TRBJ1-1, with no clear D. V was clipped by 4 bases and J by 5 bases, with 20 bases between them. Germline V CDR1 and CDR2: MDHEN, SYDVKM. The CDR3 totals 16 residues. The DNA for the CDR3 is TGTGCCAGCAGTTCGCCCGGCGAACGGATAACTACTGAAGCTTTCTTT. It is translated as CASSSPGERITTEAFF.

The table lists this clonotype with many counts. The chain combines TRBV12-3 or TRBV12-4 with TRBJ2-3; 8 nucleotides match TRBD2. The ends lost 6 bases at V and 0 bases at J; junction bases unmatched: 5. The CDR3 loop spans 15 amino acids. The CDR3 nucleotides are TGTGCCAGCAGCCCCCGGGGGGGCAGCACAGATACGCAGTATTTT. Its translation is CASSPRGGSTDTQYF.

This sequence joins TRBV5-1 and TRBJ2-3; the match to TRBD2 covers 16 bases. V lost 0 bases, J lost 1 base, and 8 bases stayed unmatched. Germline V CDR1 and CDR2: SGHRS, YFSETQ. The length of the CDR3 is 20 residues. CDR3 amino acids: CASSLVLGLAGGPRTDTQYF. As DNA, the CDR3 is TGCGCCAGCAGCTTGGTTTTGGGACTAGCGGGGGGGCCTCGCACAGATACGCAGTATTTT.

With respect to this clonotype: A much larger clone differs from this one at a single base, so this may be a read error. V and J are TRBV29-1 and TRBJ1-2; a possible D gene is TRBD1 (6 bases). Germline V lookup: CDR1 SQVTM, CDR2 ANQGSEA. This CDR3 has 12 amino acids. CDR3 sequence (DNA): TGCAGCGTTGATAGGGGGGCTAATGGCTACCCCTTC. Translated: CSVDRGANGYPF.

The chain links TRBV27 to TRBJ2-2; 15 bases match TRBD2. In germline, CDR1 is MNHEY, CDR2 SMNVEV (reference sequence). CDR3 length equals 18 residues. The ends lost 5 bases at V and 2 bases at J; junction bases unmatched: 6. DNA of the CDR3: TGTGCCAGCAGTCTAGGACTAGCGGGGGGGCCAAACACCGGGGAGCTGTTTTTT. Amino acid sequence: CASSLGLAGGPNTGELFF.

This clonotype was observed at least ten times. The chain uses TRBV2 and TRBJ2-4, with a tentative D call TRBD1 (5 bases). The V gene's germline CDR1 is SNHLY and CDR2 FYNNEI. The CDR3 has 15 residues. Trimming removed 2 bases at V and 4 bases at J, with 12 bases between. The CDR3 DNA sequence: TGTGCCAGCAGTGAAAAGGGGCCCCAGAAAAACATTCAGTACTTC. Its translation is CASSEKGPQKNIQYF.

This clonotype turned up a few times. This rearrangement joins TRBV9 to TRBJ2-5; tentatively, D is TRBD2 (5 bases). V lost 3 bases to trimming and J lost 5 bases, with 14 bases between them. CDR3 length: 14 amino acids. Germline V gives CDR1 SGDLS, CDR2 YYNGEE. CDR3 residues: CASSATQRAETQYF. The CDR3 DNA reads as TGTGCCAGCAGCGCTACCCAGAGGGCGGAGACCCAGTACTTC.

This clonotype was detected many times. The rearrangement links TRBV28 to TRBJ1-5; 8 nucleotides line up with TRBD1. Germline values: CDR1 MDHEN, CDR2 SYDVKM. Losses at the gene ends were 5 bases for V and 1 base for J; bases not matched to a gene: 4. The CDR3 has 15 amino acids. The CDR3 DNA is TGTGCCAGCAGTCACTACAGGGGGAGCAATCAGCCCCAGCATTTT. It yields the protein CASSHYRGSNQPQHF.

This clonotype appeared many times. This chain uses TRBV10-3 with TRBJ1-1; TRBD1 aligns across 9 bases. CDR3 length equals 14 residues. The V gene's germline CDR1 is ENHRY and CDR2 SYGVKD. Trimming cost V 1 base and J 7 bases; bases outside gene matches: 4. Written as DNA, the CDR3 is TGTGCCATCAGTGAGTGGGACAGGGCCGGTGAAGCTTTCTTT. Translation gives CAISEWDRAGEAFF.

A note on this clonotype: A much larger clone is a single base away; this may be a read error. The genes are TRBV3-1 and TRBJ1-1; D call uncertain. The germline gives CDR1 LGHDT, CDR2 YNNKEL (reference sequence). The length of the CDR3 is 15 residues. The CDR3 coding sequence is TGTGCCTGCAGCCAAGGACCTACAGAAAACACTGAAGCTTTCTTT. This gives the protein CACSQGPTENTEAFF.

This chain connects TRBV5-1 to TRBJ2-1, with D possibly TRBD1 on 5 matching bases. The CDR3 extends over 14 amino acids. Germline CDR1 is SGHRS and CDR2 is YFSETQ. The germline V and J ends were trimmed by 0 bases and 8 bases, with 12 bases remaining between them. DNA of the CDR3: TGCGCCAGCAGCTTGGGGGGCCCCGGCGATGAGCAGTTCTTC. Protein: CASSLGGPGDEQFF.

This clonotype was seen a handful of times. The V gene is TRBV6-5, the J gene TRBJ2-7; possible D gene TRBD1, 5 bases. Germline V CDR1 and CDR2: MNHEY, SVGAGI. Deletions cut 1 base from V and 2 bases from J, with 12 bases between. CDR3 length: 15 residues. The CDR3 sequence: CASSYFVGQPYEQYF. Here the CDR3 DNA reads TGTGCCAGCAGTTACTTCGTAGGACAACCCTACGAGCAGTACTTC.

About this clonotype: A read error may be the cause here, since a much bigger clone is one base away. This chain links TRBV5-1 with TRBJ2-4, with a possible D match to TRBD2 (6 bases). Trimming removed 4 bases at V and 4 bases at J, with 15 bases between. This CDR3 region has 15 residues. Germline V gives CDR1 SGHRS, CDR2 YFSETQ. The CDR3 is CASSLGGIEKNIQYF. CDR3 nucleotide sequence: TGCGCCAGCAGCCTGGGCGGGATAGAAAAAAACATTCAGTACTTC.